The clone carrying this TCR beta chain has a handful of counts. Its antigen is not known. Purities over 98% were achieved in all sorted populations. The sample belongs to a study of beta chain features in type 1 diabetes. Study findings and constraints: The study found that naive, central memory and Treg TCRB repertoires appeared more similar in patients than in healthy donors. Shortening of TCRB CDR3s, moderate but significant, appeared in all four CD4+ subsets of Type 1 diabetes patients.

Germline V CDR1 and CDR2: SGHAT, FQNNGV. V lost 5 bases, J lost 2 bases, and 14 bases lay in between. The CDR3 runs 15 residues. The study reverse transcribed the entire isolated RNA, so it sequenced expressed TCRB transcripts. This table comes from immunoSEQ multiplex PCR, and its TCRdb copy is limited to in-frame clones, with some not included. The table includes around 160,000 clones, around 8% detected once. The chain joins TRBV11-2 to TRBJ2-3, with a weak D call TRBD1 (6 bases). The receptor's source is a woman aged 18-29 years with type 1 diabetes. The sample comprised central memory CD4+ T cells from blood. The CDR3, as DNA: TGTGCCAGCAGCGTACAGGGAATTTACACAGATACGCAGTATTTT. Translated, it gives CASSVQGIYTDTQYF.